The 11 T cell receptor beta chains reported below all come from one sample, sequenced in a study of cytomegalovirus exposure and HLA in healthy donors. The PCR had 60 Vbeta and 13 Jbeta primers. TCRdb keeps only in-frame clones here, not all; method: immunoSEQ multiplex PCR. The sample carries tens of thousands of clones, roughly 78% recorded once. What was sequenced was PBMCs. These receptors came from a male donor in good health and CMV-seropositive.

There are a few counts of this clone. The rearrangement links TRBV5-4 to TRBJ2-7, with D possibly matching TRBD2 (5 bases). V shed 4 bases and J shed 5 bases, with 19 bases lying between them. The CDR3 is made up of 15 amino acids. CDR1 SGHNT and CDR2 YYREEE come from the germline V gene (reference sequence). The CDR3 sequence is CASSHKSRGRNEQYF. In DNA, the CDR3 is TGTGCCAGCAGCCACAAGAGTCGGGGAAGGAACGAGCAGTACTTC.

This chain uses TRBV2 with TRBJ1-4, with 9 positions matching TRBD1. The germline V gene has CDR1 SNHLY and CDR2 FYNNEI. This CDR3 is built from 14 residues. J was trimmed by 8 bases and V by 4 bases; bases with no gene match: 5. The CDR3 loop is CASSGTGGVEKLFF. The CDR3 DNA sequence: TGTGCCAGCAGTGGTACAGGGGGCGTCGAAAAACTGTTTTTT.

CDR3 bases: TGTGCCAGCAGTCTACAGGGACAAAACCACAATGAGCAGTTCTTC. This translates into CASSLQGQNHNEQFF. V and J are TRBV2 and TRBJ2-1, with a weak D call TRBD1 (6 bases). Germline V CDR1 and CDR2: SNHLY, FYNNEI. Trimming pared 5 bases from V and 5 bases from J, leaving 16 bases between. The CDR3 is 15 amino acids.

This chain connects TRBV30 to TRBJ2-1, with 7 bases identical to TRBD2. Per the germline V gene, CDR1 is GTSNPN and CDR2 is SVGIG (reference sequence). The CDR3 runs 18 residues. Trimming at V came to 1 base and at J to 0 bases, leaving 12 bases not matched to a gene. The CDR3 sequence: CAWSASRGLGTSYNEQFF. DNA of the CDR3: TGTGCCTGGAGTGCTTCGAGAGGACTAGGGACCTCCTACAATGAGCAGTTCTTC.

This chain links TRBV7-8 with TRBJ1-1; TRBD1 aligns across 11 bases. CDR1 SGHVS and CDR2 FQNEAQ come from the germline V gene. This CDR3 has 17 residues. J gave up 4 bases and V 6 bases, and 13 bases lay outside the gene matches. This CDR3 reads CASRQDRGRNLATEAFF. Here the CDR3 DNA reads TGTGCCAGCAGACAGGACAGGGGGCGAAATCTTGCCACTGAAGCTTTCTTT.

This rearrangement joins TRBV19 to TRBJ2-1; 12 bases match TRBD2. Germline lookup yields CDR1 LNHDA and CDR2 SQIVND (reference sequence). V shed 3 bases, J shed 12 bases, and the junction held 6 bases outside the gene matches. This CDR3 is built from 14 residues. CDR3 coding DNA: TGTGCCAGTAGTATTACGACTAGCGGGAGACGGCAGTTCTTC. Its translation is CASSITTSGRRQFF. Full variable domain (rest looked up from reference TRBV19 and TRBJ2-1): DGGITQSPKYLFRKEGQNVTLSCEQNLNHDAMYWYRQDPGQGLRLIYYSQIVNDFQKGDIAEGYSVSREKKESFPLTVTSAQKNPTAFYLCASSITTSGRRQFFGPGTRLTVL.

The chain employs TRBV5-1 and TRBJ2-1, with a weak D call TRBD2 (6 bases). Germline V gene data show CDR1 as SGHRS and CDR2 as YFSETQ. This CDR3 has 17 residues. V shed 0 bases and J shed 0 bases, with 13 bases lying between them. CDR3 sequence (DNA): TGCGCCAGCAGCTTGGCTGCTAGCGCGAGCTCCTACAATGAGCAGTTCTTC. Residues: CASSLAASASSYNEQFF.

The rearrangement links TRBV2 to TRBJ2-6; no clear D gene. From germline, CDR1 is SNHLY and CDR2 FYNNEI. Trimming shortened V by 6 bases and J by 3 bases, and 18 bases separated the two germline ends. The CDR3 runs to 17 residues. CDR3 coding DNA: TGTGCCAGCAGCCGACTCTCCCCCTCGGGTGGGGCCAACGTCCTGACTTTC. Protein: CASSRLSPSGGANVLTF.

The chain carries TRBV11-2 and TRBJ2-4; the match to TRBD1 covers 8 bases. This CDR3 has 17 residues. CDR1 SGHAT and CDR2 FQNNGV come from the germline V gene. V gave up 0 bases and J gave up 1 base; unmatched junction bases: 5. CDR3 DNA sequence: TGTGCCAGCAGCTTAGATCTCCAGGGGGCGGCCAAAAACATTCAGTACTTC. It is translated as CASSLDLQGAAKNIQYF.

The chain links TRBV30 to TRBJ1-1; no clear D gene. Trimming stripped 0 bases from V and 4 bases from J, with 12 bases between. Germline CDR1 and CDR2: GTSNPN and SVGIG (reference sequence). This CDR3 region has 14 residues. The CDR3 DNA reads TGTGCCTGGAGTGTAGGGCCGGGGATCACTGAAGCTTTCTTT. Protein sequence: CAWSVGPGITEAFF.

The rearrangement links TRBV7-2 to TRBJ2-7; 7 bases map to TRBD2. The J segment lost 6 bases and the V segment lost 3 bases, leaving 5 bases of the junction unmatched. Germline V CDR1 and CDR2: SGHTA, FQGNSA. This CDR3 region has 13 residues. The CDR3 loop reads CASSLGLFGEQYF. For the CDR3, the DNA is TGTGCCAGCAGCTTGGGACTATTCGGCGAGCAGTACTTC.